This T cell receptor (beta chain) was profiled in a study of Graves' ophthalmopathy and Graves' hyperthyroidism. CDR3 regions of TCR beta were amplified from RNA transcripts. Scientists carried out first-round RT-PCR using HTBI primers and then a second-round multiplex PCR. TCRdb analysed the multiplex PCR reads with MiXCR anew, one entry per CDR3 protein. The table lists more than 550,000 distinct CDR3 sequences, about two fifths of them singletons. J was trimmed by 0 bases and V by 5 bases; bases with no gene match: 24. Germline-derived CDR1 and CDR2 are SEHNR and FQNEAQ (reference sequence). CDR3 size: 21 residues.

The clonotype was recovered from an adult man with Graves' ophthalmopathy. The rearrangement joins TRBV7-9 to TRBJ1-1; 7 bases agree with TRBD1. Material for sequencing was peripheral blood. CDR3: CASSPRFDRELSRWVNTEAFF. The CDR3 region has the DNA TGTGCCAGCAGCCCCAGATTCGACAGGGAGTTATCTCGGTGGGTGAACACTGAAGCTTTCTTT.